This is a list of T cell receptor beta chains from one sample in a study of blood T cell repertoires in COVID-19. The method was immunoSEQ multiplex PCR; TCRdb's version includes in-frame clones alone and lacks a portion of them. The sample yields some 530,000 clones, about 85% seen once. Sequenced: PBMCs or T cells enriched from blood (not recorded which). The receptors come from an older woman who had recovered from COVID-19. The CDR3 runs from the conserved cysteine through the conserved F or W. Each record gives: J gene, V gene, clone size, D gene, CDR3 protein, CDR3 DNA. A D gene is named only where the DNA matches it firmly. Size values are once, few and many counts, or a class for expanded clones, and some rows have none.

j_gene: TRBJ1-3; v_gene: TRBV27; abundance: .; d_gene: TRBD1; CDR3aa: CAKGTGLDTIYF; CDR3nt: TGTGCCAAAGGGACAGGGTTGGACACCATATATTTT
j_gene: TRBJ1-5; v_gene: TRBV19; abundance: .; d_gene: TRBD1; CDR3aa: CATTQGELTGQPQHF; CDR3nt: TGTGCCACCACACAGGGGGAGCTCACAGGTCAGCCCCAGCATTTT
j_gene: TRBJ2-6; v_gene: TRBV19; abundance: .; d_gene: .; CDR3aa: CASSASGTLSGANVLTF; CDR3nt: TGTGCCAGTAGTGCATCCGGGACACTGTCTGGGGCCAACGTCCTGACTTTC
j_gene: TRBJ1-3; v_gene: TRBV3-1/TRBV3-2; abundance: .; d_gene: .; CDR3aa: CASSLMGGSGNTIYF; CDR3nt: TGTGCCAGCAGCTTGATGGGGGGTTCTGGAAACACCATATATTTT
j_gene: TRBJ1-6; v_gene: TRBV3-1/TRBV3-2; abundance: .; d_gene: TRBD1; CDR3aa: CASSQVRSGTGGSPLHF; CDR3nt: TGTGCCAGCAGCCAAGTTAGATCCGGGACAGGGGGATCACCCCTCCACTTT
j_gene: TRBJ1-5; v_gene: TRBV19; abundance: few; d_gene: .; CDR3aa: CASSIRQGNQPQHF; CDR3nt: TGTGCCAGTAGTATTCGGCAGGGTAATCAGCCCCAGCATTTT
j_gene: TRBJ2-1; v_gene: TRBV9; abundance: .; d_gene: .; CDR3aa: CASSVGLGSYNEQFF; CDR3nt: TGTGCCAGCAGCGTAGGGCTAGGCTCCTACAATGAGCAGTTCTTC
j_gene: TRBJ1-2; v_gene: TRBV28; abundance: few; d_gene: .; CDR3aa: CASSPLGYGYTF; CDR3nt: TGTGCCAGCAGTCCCCTCGGGTATGGCTACACCTTC
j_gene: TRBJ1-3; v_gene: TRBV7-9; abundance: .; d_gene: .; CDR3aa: CASSYRVKPGNTIYF; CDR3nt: TGTGCCAGCAGTTACAGGGTGAAGCCTGGAAACACCATATATTTT
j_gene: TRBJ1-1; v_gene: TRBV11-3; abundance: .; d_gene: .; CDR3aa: CASSLDPSGIGAFF; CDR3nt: TGTGCCAGCAGCTTAGATCCTTCGGGAATAGGAGCTTTCTTT
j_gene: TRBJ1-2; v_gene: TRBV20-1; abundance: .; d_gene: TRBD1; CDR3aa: CSASEGGAYGYTF; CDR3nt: TGCAGTGCTAGTGAAGGGGGCGCATATGGCTACACCTTC
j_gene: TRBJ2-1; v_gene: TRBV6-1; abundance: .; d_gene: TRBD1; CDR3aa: CASSERTGTNEQFF; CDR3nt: TGTGCCAGCAGTGAGCGGACAGGGACCAATGAGCAGTTCTTC
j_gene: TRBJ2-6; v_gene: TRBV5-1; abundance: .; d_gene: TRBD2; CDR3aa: CASSPRGGTGANVLTF; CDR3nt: TGCGCCAGCAGCCCCCGGGGGGGGACCGGGGCCAACGTCCTGACTTTC
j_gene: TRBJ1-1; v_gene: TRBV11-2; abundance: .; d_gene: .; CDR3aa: CASSLGLPWAFF; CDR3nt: TGTGCCAGCAGCTTAGGACTCCCTTGGGCTTTCTTT
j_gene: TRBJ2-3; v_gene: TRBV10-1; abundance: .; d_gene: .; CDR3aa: CASSARGGTDTQYF; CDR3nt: TGCGCCAGCAGTGCAAGAGGGGGAACAGATACGCAGTATTTT
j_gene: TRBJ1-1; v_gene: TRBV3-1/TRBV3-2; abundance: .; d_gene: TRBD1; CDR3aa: CASSQVLHRGAEAFF; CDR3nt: TGTGCCAGCAGCCAAGTGCTCCACAGGGGGGCTGAAGCTTTCTTT
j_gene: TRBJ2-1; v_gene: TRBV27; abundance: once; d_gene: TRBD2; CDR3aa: CASRRGLAGGRGIFNEQFF; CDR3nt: TGTGCCAGCAGACGCGGACTAGCGGGGGGCCGAGGAATATTCAATGAGCAGTTCTTC
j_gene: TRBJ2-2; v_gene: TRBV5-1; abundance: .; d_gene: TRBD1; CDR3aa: CASTGTGGPNTGELFF; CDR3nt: TGCGCCAGTACCGGGACAGGGGGCCCTAACACCGGGGAGCTGTTTTTT
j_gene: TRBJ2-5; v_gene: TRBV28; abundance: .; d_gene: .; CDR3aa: CASRYREETQYF; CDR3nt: TGTGCCAGCAGATACAGGGAAGAGACCCAGTACTTC
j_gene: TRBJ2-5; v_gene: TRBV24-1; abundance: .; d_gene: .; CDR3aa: CATSDSTAAGRETQYF; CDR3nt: TGTGCCACCAGTGATTCGACCGCCGCTGGGAGAGAGACCCAGTACTTC
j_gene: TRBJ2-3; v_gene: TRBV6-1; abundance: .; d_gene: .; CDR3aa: CASSEAGVTTDTQYF; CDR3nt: TGTGCCAGCAGTGAAGCGGGAGTTACCACAGATACGCAGTATTTT
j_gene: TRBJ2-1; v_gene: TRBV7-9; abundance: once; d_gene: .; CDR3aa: CASSLDGPLWVDNEQFF; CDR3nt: TGTGCCAGCAGCTTAGATGGGCCACTCTGGGTAGACAATGAGCAGTTCTTC
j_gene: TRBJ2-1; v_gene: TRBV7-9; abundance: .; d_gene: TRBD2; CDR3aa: CASSPFGLAGGGEQFF; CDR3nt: TGTGCCAGCAGCCCCTTCGGGCTAGCGGGGGGGGGTGAGCAGTTCTTC
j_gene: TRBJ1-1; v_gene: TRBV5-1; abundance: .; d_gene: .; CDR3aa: CASSFIQGMNTEAFF; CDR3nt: TGCGCCAGCAGCTTTATCCAGGGAATGAACACTGAAGCTTTCTTT
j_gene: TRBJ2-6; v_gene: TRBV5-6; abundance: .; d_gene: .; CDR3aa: CASSFPGLSGANVLTF; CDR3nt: TGTGCCAGCAGCTTTCCAGGCCTCTCTGGGGCCAACGTCCTGACTTTC
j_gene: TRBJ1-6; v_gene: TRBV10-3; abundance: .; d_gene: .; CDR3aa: CAISEQKHNSPLHF; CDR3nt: TGTGCCATCAGCGAACAGAAACATAATTCACCCCTCCACTTT
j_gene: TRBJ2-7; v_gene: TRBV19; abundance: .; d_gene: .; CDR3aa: CASTRTPSSYEQYF; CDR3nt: TGTGCCAGTACCCGGACACCGAGCTCCTACGAGCAGTACTTC
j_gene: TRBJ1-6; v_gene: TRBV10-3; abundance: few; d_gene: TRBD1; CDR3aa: CAISESGTGKHSPLHF; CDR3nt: TGTGCCATCAGTGAGTCGGGGACAGGGAAGCATTCACCCCTCCACTTT
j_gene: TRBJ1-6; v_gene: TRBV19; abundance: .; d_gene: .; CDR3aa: CASTPDGLNSPLHF; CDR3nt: TGTGCCAGTACCCCGGACGGACTAAATTCACCCCTCCACTTT
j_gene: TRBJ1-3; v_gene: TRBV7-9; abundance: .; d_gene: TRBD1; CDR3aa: CASSLDRERNTIYF; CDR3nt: TGTGCCAGCAGCTTGGACAGGGAGCGAAACACCATATATTTT
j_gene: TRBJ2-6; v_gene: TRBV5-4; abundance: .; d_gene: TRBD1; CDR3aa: CASSSEEQGYGANVLTF; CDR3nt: TGTGCCAGCAGCTCGGAGGAACAGGGGTACGGGGCCAACGTCCTGACTTTC
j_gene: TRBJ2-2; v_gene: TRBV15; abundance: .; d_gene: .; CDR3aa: CATSREKASVYFNTGELFF; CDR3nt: TGTGCCACCAGCAGAGAAAAGGCTAGCGTATATTTTAACACCGGGGAGCTGTTTTTT
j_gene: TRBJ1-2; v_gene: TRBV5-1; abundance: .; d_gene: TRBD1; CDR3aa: CASGKGAGYGYTF; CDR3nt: TGCGCCAGTGGAAAGGGGGCTGGCTATGGCTACACCTTC
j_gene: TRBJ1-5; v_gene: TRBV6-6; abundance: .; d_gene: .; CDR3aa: CASSYRDTREPQHF; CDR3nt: TGTGCCAGCAGTTACAGGGACACTAGGGAGCCCCAGCATTTT
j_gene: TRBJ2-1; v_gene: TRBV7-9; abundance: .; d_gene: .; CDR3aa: CASSSVEGRDYNEQFF; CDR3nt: TGTGCCAGCAGCTCGGTGGAGGGAAGGGACTACAATGAGCAGTTCTTC
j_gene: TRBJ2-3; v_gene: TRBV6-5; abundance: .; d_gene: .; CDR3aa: CASYVGLTSTDTQYF; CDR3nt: TGTGCCAGCTACGTGGGGCTTACTAGCACAGATACGCAGTATTTT
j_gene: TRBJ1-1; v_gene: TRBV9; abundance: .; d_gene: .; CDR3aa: CASSAPFVQGPGGVAEAFF; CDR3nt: TGTGCCAGCAGCGCCCCTTTCGTACAGGGTCCTGGAGGTGTGGCTGAAGCTTTCTTT
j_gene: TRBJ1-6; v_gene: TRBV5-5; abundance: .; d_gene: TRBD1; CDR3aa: CASSPWTGPDSPLHF; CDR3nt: TGTGCCAGCAGCCCCTGGACAGGGCCGGATTCACCCCTCCACTTT
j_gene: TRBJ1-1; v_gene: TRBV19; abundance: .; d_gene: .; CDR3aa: CASSRGPGENTEAFF; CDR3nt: TGTGCCAGTAGTAGGGGGCCAGGGGAGAACACTGAAGCTTTCTTT
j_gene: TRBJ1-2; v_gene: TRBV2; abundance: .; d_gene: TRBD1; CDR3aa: CASSADRVRGFGGYTF; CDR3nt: TGTGCCAGCAGTGCCGACAGGGTCCGAGGGTTTGGGGGCTACACCTTC
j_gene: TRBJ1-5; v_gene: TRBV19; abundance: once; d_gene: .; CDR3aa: CASSISGGGNQPQHF; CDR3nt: TGTGCCAGTAGTATCTCGGGGGGTGGCAATCAGCCCCAGCATTTT
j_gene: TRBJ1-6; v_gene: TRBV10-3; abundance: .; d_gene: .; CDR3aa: CAISEPGASPLHF; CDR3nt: TGTGCCATCAGTGAACCAGGGGCCTCACCCCTCCACTTT
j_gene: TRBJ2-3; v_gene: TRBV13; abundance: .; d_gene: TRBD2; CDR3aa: CASSFTLGIAGGTDTQYF; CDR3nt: TGTGCCAGCAGCTTCACTCTCGGGATAGCGGGTGGCACAGATACGCAGTATTTT
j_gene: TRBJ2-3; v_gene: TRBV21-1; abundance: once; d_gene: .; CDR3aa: CASSYIVSGGGSTDTQYF; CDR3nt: TGTGCCAGCAGCTACATTGTCTCAGGGGGTGGAAGCACAGATACGCAGTATTTT
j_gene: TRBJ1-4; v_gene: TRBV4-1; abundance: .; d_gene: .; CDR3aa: CASRIQGLPNEKLFF; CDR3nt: TGCGCCAGCAGAATTCAGGGGTTACCTAATGAAAAACTGTTTTTT
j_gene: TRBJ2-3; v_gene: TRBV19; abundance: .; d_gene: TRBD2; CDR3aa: CASSTLPGAGGQPPTDTQYF; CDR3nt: TGTGCCAGTAGTACCCTACCCGGAGCGGGGGGTCAACCCCCCACAGATACGCAGTATTTT
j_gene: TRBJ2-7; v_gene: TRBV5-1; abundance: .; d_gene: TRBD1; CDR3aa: CASSTLGTGVFEQYF; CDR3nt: TGCGCCAGCTCCACGCTCGGGACAGGGGTTTTCGAGCAGTACTTC
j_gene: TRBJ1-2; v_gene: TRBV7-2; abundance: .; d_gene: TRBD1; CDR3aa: CASSLVRGQGAGGYTF; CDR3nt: TGTGCCAGCAGCTTAGTTCGGGGACAGGGGGCCGGTGGCTACACCTTC